These 5 T cell receptor beta chains were all obtained from the same sample, sequenced in a study of T cell repertoires in ileal Crohn's disease. The time point denotes: inflamed ileum from the surgical specimen. Libraries were prepared by immunoSEQ multiplex PCR; TCRdb keeps only in-frame clonotypes and omits some of them. The sample shows fewer than 6,000 clones, roughly 80% of them seen only once. Sequenced: ileal tissue. These receptors were obtained from an adult with Crohn's disease.

This rearrangement joins TRBV11-2 to TRBJ2-7; D may be TRBD1 (6 bases). Germline-derived CDR1 and CDR2 are SGHAT and FQNNGV. The CDR3 length is 16 residues. V gave up 4 bases and J gave up 2 bases, with 18 bases separating them. The DNA for the CDR3 is TGTGCCAGCAGCTCGTACCCCGACAGGCCAGCCTACGAGCAGTACTTC. It specifies CASSSYPDRPAYEQYF.

This clone was detected only a few times. This chain connects TRBV6-1 to TRBJ2-2, with 10 bases that match TRBD2. Germline V gene lookup returns CDR1 MNHNS and CDR2 SASEGT. This CDR3 is 15 amino acids long. With V trimmed by 1 base and J by 6 bases, 2 bases remained unmatched. The CDR3, as DNA: TGTGCCAGCAGTGAAGGAGCGGGGGGGCCCGGGGAGCTGTTTTTT. Translated, it gives CASSEGAGGPGELFF.

This clone appeared once. The chain uses TRBV10-3 and TRBJ2-1, with D tentatively TRBD1 (7 bases). This CDR3 is 13 amino acids long. From germline, CDR1 is ENHRY and CDR2 SYGVKD. Deletions cut 10 bases from V and 8 bases from J, with 18 bases between. The chain's CDR3 is CATFQGGLDEQFF. As DNA, the CDR3 is TGTGCCACTTTCCAGGGGGGCCTCGATGAGCAGTTCTTC.

This clone appeared a few times. The chain employs TRBV9 and TRBJ2-3; D is undetermined. Trimming left V 0 bases short and J 5 bases short, with 4 bases between. CDR1 and CDR2 from the germline V gene are SGDLS and YYNGEE. The CDR3 consists of 12 residues. CDR3 bases: TGTGCCAGCAGCGTAGAGGTAGATACGCAGTATTTT. Its protein is CASSVEVDTQYF. Full variable domain (outside the CDR3, taken from reference TRBV9 and TRBJ2-3): DSGVTQTPKHLITATGQRVTLRCSPRSGDLSVYWYQQSLDQGLQFLIQYYNGEERAKGNILERFSAQQFPDLHSELNLSSLELGDSALYFCASSVEVDTQYFGPGTRLTVL.

This chain uses TRBV5-1 with TRBJ2-3; 9 bases are shared with TRBD2. Germline V CDR1 and CDR2: SGHRS, YFSETQ. The CDR3 is made up of 14 amino acids. With 1 base clipped from V and 10 bases from J, the junction kept 7 bases outside the gene matches. The CDR3 sequence is CASSLLDSGSPQYF. The DNA of the CDR3 is TGCGCCAGCAGCTTGTTAGATAGCGGGAGTCCGCAGTATTTT.